These T cell receptor beta chains were read from a single sample in a study of blood T cell repertoires in COVID-19. The protocol was immunoSEQ multiplex PCR, while the TCRdb copy is restricted to in-frame clones and leaves out a portion. The sample includes around 100,000 clones, about 84% of them seen just once. The sequenced material came from peripheral blood. The receptors stem from a man aged 45-60 years with acute or convalescent COVID-19. Both conserved end residues are part of each CDR3. The order of the fields is J gene, CDR3 length, clone size, D gene, V gene, CDR3 DNA, CDR3 protein. The D gene is left open where the match is weak. Expanded clones are given a class, and other clones once, few, many or no size at all.

>TRBJ1-2|11|NA|NA|TRBV29-1
TGCAGCGTCCAGGCCGGGGATGGCTACACCTTC
CSVQAGDGYTF
>TRBJ1-4|16|NA|TRBD1|TRBV11-2
TGTGCCAGCAGCTCCGGGACAGGGGGCATGAATGAAAAACTGTTTTTT
CASSSGTGGMNEKLFF
>TRBJ1-4|14|NA|NA|TRBV28
TGTGCCAGCAGTTTATCTGGGGGCGATGAAAAACTGTTTTTT
CASSLSGGDEKLFF
>TRBJ2-3|17|NA|TRBD2|TRBV4-2
TGTGCCAGCAGCCAGAACTTAGCGGGGGATAACACAGATACGCAGTATTTT
CASSQNLAGDNTDTQYF
>TRBJ2-1|13|NA|NA|TRBV10-3
TGTGCCATCAGTGAGTCCGGGACACACGAGCAGTTCTTC
CAISESGTHEQFF
>TRBJ2-2|15|NA|TRBD2|TRBV30
TGTGCCTGGAGCCCGGGGGGGCCGAGCACCGGGGAGCTGTTTTTT
CAWSPGGPSTGELFF
>TRBJ1-5|16|NA|TRBD1|TRBV4-1
TGCGCCAGCAGCCAAGAAAGAACAGGGGGCAATCAGCCCCAGCATTTT
CASSQERTGGNQPQHF
>TRBJ1-1|14|NA|NA|TRBV28
TGTGCCAGCAGTCTCGGCGGACGGGGTTCGGAAGCTTTCTTT
CASSLGGRGSEAFF
>TRBJ2-1|15|NA|TRBD1|TRBV6-1
TGTGCCAGCAGTGAGCCTGGGACAGGGTGGGATGAGCAGTTCTTC
CASSEPGTGWDEQFF
>TRBJ1-6|16|NA|NA|TRBV6-1
TGTGCCAGCAGTGAAGCGGGAGAGCTCCCGAATTCACCCCTCCACTTT
CASSEAGELPNSPLHF
>TRBJ2-5|13|NA|TRBD1|TRBV27
TGTGCCAGCAGCGACAGGGGGCCGGAGACCCAGTACTTC
CASSDRGPETQYF
>TRBJ2-3|16|NA|TRBD2|TRBV5-1
TGCGCCAGCAGAGAACTAGCGGGGGGGACCCCAGATACGCAGTATTTT
CASRELAGGTPDTQYF
>TRBJ2-1|15|NA|NA|TRBV6-5
TGTGCCAGCAGTTACTCCCAACAGGAAAACAATGAGCAGTTCTTC
CASSYSQQENNEQFF
>TRBJ1-1|13|NA|NA|TRBV24-1
TGTGCCACCAGTTTATCGGGAGACACTGAAGCTTTCTTT
CATSLSGDTEAFF
>TRBJ1-2|13|NA|NA|TRBV27
TGTGCCAGCAGTTTGAGGGAGAACTATGGCTACACCTTC
CASSLRENYGYTF
>TRBJ2-7|14|few|TRBD1|TRBV3-1/TRBV3-2
TGTGCCAGCAGCCCGGGACAGGGCCGGAGCGAGCAGTACTTC
CASSPGQGRSEQYF
>TRBJ1-4|15|NA|NA|TRBV19
TGTGCCAGTAGTATGACCGGGGTCTCTAATGAAAAACTGTTTTTT
CASSMTGVSNEKLFF
>TRBJ2-6|16|NA|NA|TRBV25-1
TGTGCCAGCAGCGAGGGAAGGGCCTCTGGGGCCAACGTCCTGACTTTC
CASSEGRASGANVLTF
>TRBJ2-1|15|NA|TRBD2|TRBV7-2
TGTGCCAGCAGCAAAGGGGCGGGGGGCTACAATGAGCAGTTCTTC
CASSKGAGGYNEQFF
>TRBJ2-1|12|NA|TRBD2|TRBV2
TGTGCCAGTAGCGGGGGGGTCGTTGAGCAGTTCTTC
CASSGGVVEQFF
>TRBJ1-2|13|few|NA|TRBV6-5
TGTGCCAGCATGGTGGGCACGGTGAAGGGCTACACCTTC
CASMVGTVKGYTF
>TRBJ1-2|12|NA|NA|TRBV5-1
TGCGCCAGCAGCTTTAAGGGGGAAGGCTACACCTTC
CASSFKGEGYTF
>TRBJ1-2|17|few|NA|TRBV28
TGTGCCAGCAGTTCTCCCTCGGGATCCGGGATCCTCTATGGCTACACCTTC
CASSSPSGSGILYGYTF
>TRBJ2-5|13|NA|TRBD2|TRBV3-1/TRBV3-2
TGTGCCAGCAGATTAGCGGGTGAGGAGACCCAGTACTTC
CASRLAGEETQYF
>TRBJ1-1|15|once|TRBD1|TRBV2
TGTGCCAGCAGTAGACAGGGGACTGGGAACACTGAAGCTTTCTTT
CASSRQGTGNTEAFF
>TRBJ1-4|14|NA|TRBD1|TRBV2
TGTGCCAGCATCCTACAGGGGACTAATGAAAAACTGTTTTTT
CASILQGTNEKLFF
>TRBJ2-1|14|NA|NA|TRBV5-4
TGTGCCAGCAGCTTAAGCCGGGGAGCGAATGAGCAGTTCTTC
CASSLSRGANEQFF
>TRBJ1-3|14|NA|NA|TRBV27
TGTGCCAGCAGTCCTTCTGGGGGCTGGGACACCATATATTTT
CASSPSGGWDTIYF
>TRBJ2-3|15|NA|TRBD1|TRBV6-4
TGTGCCAGCAGTAGAGGGACAGGGCCCACAGATACGCAGTATTTT
CASSRGTGPTDTQYF